Presented here are 5 T cell receptor beta chains from one specimen sequenced in a study of CD8 T cells in ankylosing spondylitis. MiXCR, run by TCRdb on the 5' RACE reads, gives a single entry per CDR3 protein. The table shows 750,000 to 850,000 distinct CDR3 sequences, with about 11% occurring only once. Their recognized antigens are unknown. Broader study findings: A TCR beta motif of fewer than 10 highly homologous variants seemed to mark ankylosing spondylitis blood.

The sample consisted of blood, either unsorted or a sorted T cell fraction (not recorded which). The source is a male donor with ankylosing spondylitis.

This clonotype was counted many times. The genes are TRBV29-1 and TRBJ1-5; weak D call: TRBD1 (5 bases). Germline loops: CDR1 SQVTM, CDR2 ANQGSEA. Trimming pared 5 bases from V and 9 bases from J, leaving 20 bases between. The CDR3 is made up of 14 amino acids. CDR3 amino acids: CSVSGTDGKGPQHF. CDR3 nucleotide sequence: TGCAGCGTTAGTGGGACGGATGGGAAGGGGCCCCAGCATTTT.

This clonotype came up many times. The CDR3 loop reads CSVDGRSRETQYF. CDR3 DNA: TGCAGCGTTGATGGACGGTCCCGGGAGACCCAGTACTTC. The gene calls are TRBV29-1 and TRBJ2-5, with D unclear. This CDR3 comprises 13 residues. Trimming removed 3 bases at V and 5 bases at J, with 13 bases between. CDR1 and CDR2 from the germline V gene are SQVTM and ANQGSEA.

This clonotype was seen more than once but under ten times. This chain joins TRBV10-3 and TRBJ1-5, with D hard to call. The CDR3 has 13 residues. Germline lookup yields CDR1 ENHRY and CDR2 SYGVKD. Trimming cost V 7 bases and J 0 bases, with 7 bases left between them. CDR3 loop: CAIKEGSNQPQHF. In nucleotides, the CDR3 is TGTGCCATCAAGGAGGGTAGCAATCAGCCCCAGCATTTT.

This chain joins TRBV29-1 and TRBJ2-3, with TRBD1 matching 9 bases. V dropped 7 bases and J dropped 4; count of bases not matched to a gene: 12. Germline V gene lookup returns CDR1 SQVTM and CDR2 ANQGSEA. CDR3 size: 15 residues. In DNA, the CDR3 is TGCAGCGCCCGAAGGGGACAGGGCACCCCAGATACGCAGTATTTT. Translating gives CSARRGQGTPDTQYF.

The chain combines TRBV11-2 with TRBJ2-3; 8 bases fit TRBD2. The trim removed 4 bases at V and 6 bases at J, leaving 12 bases unmatched. The CDR3 loop spans 16 amino acids. CDR1 is SGHAT and CDR2 is FQNNGV in the germline V gene. CDR3 protein: CASSSGLARDLDTQYF. CDR3 coding DNA: TGTGCCAGCAGCTCCGGACTAGCCCGTGACCTGGATACGCAGTATTTT.